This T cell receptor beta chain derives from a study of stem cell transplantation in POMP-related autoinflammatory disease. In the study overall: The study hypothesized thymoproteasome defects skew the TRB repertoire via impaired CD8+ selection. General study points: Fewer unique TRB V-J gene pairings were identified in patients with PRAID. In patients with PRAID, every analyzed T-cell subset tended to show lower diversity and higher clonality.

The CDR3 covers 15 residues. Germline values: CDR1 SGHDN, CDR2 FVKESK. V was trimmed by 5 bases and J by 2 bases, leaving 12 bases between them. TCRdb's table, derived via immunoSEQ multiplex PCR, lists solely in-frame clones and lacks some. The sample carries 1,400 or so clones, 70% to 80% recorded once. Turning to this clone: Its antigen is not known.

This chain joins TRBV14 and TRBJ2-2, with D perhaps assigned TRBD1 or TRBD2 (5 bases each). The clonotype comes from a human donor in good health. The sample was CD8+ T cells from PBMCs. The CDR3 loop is CASSNSGDNTGELFF. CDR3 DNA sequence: TGTGCCAGCAGCAATAGTGGGGACAACACCGGGGAGCTGTTTTTT.